This TCR beta chain appears in the sequencing data of a study of shared clonotypes between healthy human individuals. TCRdb keeps only in-frame clones here, not all; method: immunoSEQ multiplex PCR. Of 1.5 million to 2.5 million clones listed, about 95% were seen once; the top ten hold 1.2%. About this clone itself: The sample carries other DNA sequences with the same CDR3.

Naive CD8 cells, CD45RO-negative and positively selected for CCR7, excluded terminally differentiated effector memory CD45RA+ cells. V was clipped by 0 bases and J by 10 bases, with 11 bases between them. The germline CDR1 and CDR2 sequences are SGHRS and YFSETQ. The CDR3 consists of 14 residues. The clonotype originates from a man aged 18 to 35 in good health. The chain uses TRBV5-1 and TRBJ1-6; perhaps TRBD1 as D (5 bases). The sequencing input was naive CD8+ T cells sorted from blood. The chain's CDR3 is CASSLGQGFSPLHF. CDR3 DNA sequence: TGCGCCAGCAGCTTGGGGCAGGGATTCTCACCCCTCCACTTT. The variable domain in full, with the rest retrieved from reference TRBV5-1 and TRBJ1-6, is KAGVTQTPRYLIKTRGQQVTLSCSPISGHRSVSWYQQTPGQGLQFLFEYFSETQRNKGNFPGRFSGRQFSNSRSEMNVSTLELGDSALYLCASSLGQGFSPLHFGNGTRLTVT.